This entry is about one T cell receptor beta chain. This sample is drawn from a study of blood T cells in healthy people across ages. Each donor gave approximately 9.7 milliliters of peripheral blood. A J-beta primer mix and a sample-barcoded 5' primer were used in a second PCR of about 7 to 12 cycles. Every individual sample yielded 2.5 million or more paired-end reads (each containing CDR3). TCRdb independently ran MiXCR on the 5' RACE reads; one entry per CDR3 protein. The profile shows around 900,000 distinct CDR3 sequences, 51% of them singletons. The sequenced sample consisted of blood. The receptor comes from an older woman in good health.

For the CDR3, the DNA is TGTGCCAGCAGTGCGGCTTTCCCAAGGGAGACCCAGTACTTC. It encodes CASSAAFPRETQYF. This chain links TRBV6-5 with TRBJ2-5; no reliable D call. The germline CDR1 and CDR2 sequences are MNHEY and SVGAGI. The V and J ends lost 5 bases and 5 bases respectively, with 15 bases between them. The length of the CDR3 is 14 residues.